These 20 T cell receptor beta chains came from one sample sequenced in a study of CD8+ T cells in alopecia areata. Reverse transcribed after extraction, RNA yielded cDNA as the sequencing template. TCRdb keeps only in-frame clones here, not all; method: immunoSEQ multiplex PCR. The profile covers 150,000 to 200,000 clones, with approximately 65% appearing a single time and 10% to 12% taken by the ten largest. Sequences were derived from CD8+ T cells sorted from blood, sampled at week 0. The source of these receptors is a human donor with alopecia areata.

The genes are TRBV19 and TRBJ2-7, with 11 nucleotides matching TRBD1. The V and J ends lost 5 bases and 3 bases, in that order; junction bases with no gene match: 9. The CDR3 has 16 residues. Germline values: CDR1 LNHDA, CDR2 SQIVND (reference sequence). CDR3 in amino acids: CASSPWTGGMGYEQYF. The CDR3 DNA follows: TGTGCCAGTAGTCCCTGGACAGGGGGCATGGGCTACGAGCAGTACTTC.

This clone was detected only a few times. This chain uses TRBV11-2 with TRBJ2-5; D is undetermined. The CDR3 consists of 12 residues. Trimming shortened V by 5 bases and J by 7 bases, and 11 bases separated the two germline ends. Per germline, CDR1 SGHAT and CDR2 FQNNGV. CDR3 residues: CASSPPDGTQYF. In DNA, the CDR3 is TGTGCCAGCAGCCCGCCCGACGGGACCCAGTACTTC.

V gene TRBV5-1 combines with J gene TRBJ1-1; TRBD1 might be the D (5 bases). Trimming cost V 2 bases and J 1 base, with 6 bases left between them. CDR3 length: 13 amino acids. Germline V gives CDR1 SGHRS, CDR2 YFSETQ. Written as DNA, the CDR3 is TGCGCCAGCAGCTTTCAGGGGAACACTGAAGCTTTCTTT. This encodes CASSFQGNTEAFF.

CDR3 region: CASSFQRGPSYEQYF. CDR3 nucleotide sequence: TGTGCCAGCAGTTTCCAGCGGGGGCCCTCCTACGAGCAGTACTTC. The chain combines TRBV27 with TRBJ2-7, with TRBD2 matching over 8 bases. V shed 3 bases and J 0 bases; nucleotides not matched to a gene: 4. Germline CDR1 is MNHEY and CDR2 is SMNVEV (reference sequence). The length of the CDR3 is 15 residues.

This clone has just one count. The DNA for the CDR3 is TGTGCCAGCAGCCAGGGACAGGTCTATGGCTACACCTTC. Protein: CASSQGQVYGYTF. This chain uses TRBV4-2 with TRBJ1-2; TRBD1 matches at 8 bases. The CDR3 contains 13 residues. Germline trimming cut 3 bases from V and 4 bases from J; bases unmatched to any gene: 1. Germline V lookup: CDR1 LGHNA, CDR2 YNFKEQ.

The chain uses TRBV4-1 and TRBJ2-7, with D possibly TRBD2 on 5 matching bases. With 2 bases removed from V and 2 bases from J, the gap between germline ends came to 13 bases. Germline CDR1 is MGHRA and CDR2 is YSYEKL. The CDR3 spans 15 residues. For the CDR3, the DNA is TGCGCCAGCAGCCAAAAAAGGACTGACGCCTACGAGCAGTACTTC. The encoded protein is CASSQKRTDAYEQYF.

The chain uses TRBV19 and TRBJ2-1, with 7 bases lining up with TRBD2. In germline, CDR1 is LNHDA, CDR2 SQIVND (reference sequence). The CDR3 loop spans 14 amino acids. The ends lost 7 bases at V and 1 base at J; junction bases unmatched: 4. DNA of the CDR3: TGTGCCAGTACCGTCGGGGGGTCCTACAATGAGCAGTTCTTC. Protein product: CASTVGGSYNEQFF.

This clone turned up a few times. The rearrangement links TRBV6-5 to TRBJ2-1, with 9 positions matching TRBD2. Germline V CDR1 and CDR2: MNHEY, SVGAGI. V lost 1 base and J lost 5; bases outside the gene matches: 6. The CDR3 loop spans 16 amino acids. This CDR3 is CASSYFAGGYHNEQFF. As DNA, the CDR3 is TGTGCCAGCAGTTACTTCGCGGGGGGGTACCACAATGAGCAGTTCTTC.

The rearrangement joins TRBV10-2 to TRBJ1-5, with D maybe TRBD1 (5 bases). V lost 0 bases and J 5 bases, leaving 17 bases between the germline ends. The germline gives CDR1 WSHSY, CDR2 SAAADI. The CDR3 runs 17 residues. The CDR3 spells CASSESTGAEADQPQHF. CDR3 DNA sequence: TGCGCCAGCAGTGAGTCTACAGGAGCGGAGGCGGATCAGCCCCAGCATTTT.

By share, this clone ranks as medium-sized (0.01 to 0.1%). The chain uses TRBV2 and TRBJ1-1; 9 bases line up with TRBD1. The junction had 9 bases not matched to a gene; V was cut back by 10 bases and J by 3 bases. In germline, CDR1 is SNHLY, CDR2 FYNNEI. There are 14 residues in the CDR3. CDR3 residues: CAITTGGSHTEAFF. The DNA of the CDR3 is TGTGCCATTACGACAGGGGGAAGTCACACTGAAGCTTTCTTT.

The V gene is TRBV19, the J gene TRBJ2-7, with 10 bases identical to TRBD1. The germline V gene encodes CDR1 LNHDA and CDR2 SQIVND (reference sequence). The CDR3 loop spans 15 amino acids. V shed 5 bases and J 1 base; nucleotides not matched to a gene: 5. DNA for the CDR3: TGTGCCAGTAGTGCAAGGGACAGGGGATCCTACGAGCAGTACTTC. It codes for CASSARDRGSYEQYF. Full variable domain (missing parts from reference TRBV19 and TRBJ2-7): DGGITQSPKYLFRKEGQNVTLSCEQNLNHDAMYWYRQDPGQGLRLIYYSQIVNDFQKGDIAEGYSVSREKKESFPLTVTSAQKNPTAFYLCASSARDRGSYEQYFGPGTRLTVT.

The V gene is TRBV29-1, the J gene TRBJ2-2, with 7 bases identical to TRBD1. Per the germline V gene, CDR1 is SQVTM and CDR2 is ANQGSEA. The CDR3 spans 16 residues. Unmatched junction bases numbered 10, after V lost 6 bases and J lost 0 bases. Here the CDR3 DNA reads TGCAGCGTGGATACCGGGACAGATACGAACACCGGGGAGCTGTTTTTT. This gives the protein CSVDTGTDTNTGELFF.

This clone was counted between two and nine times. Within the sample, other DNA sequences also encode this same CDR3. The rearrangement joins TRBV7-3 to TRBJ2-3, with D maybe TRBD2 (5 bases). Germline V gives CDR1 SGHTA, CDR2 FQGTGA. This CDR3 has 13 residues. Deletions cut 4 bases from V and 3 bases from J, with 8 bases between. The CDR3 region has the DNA TGTGCCAGCAGCTCGTCGGGGACAGATACGCAGTATTTT. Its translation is CASSSSGTDTQYF. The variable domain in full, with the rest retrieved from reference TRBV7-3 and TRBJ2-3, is GAGVSQTPSNKVTEKGKYVELRCDPISGHTALYWYRQSLGQGPEFLIYFQGTGAADDSGLPNDRFFAVRPEGSVSTLKIQRTERGDSAVYLCASSSSGTDTQYFGPGTRLTVL.

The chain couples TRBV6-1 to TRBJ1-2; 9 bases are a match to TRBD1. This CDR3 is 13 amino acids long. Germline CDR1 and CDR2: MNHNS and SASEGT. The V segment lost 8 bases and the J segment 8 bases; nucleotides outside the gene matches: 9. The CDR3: CASGIDRGEGYTF. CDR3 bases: TGTGCCAGCGGAATAGACAGGGGGGAAGGCTACACCTTC.

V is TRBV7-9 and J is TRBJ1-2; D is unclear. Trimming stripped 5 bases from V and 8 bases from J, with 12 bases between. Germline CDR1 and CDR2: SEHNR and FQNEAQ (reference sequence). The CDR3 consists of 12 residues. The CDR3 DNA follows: TGTGCCAGCAGCCCTAGTGTGTTAGGCTACACCTTC. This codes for CASSPSVLGYTF.

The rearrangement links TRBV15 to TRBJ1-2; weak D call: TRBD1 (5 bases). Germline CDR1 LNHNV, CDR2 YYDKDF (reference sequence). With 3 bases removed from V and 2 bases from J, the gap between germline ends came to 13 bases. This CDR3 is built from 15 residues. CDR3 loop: CATSSPGRENYGYTF. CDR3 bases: TGTGCCACCAGCAGTCCGGGACGGGAAAACTATGGCTACACCTTC.

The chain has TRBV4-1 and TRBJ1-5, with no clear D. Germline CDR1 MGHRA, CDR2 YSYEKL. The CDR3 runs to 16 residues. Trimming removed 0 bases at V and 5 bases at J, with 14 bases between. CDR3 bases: TGCGCCAGCAGCCAAGATCTAGGGCCGCCGGATCAGCCCCAGCATTTT. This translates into CASSQDLGPPDQPQHF.

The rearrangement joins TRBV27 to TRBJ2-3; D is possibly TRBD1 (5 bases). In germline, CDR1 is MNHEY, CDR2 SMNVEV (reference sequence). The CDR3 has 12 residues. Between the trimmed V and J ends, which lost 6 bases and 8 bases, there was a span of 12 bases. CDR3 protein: CASRQAAGTQYF. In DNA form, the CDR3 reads TGTGCCAGCAGACAGGCAGCTGGTACGCAGTATTTT.

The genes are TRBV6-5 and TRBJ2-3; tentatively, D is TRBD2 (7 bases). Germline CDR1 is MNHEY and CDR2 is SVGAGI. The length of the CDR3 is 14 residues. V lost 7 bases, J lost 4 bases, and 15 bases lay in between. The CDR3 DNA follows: TGTGCCAGCACCCACGGCGGGGGCTCAGATACGCAGTATTTT. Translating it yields CASTHGGGSDTQYF.

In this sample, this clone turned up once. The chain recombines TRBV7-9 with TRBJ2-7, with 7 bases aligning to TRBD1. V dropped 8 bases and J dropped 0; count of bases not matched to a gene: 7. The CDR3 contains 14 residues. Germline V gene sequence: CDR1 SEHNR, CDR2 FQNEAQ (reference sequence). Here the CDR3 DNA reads TGTGCCAGCCAAGGGACAGAACCCTCCTACGAGCAGTACTTC. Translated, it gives CASQGTEPSYEQYF.